This TCR beta chain was captured in a study of T cell responses to AZD1222 COVID-19 vaccine. Using immunoSEQ multiplex PCR, the repertoire was profiled, and TCRdb retains in-frame clones only, with some absent. Of 150,000 to 200,000 clones in the sample, 85% to 90% were seen once. V lost 7 bases and J 10 bases, leaving 17 bases between the germline ends. Germline CDR1 and CDR2: SQVTM and ANQGSEA. The CDR3 spans 12 residues. General study findings and limits: Spike-specific TCR breadth and depth rose after two AZD1222 doses. Vaccine-associated CD4 TCRs spanned spike, dominant at 160-218 and 743-854. It should be noted that donors were predominantly white British and more often female, and clonal diversity was possibly underestimated.

About this clone: Its antigen is undetermined.

This TCR was sampled from an adult who received the MenACWY meningococcal vaccine as a control. The chain has TRBV29-1 and TRBJ2-1; D is perhaps TRBD2 (5 bases). Sample: peripheral blood, taken 28 days after the second dose of the MenACWY control vaccine. The CDR3 DNA reads as TGCAGCGCGGCCGCGGGCCCAAACGAGCAGTTCTTC. As protein: CSAAAGPNEQFF.